This TCR beta chain originates from a study of post-analysis software for immune sequencing data. Across the study: Clinical courses comprised relapsing-remitting, secondary progressive and progressive-relapsing multiple sclerosis.

TCR beta libraries were prepared from cDNA with unique molecular identifiers. TCRdb reprocessed the PCR reads via MiXCR and lists one record per CDR3 protein. The table lists roughly 570,000 distinct CDR3 sequences, roughly 34% of them singletons, with 6% in the top ten. Overall study results and limits: Strong same-batch co-clustering of samples appeared with F measure clustering.

A remark on this clonotype: Its target is not known.

This sequence was found in a girl under 18 with multiple sclerosis. Sequenced material: blood.

CDR3 region: CASRPPGLINYGYTF. CDR3 nucleotide sequence: TGTGCCAGTAGACCCCCGGGACTGATTAACTATGGCTACACCTTC. The gene calls are TRBV19 and TRBJ1-2, with a tentative D call TRBD1 (5 bases). The CDR3 has 15 residues. CDR1 and CDR2 (germline): LNHDA, SQIVND (reference sequence). Trimming took 6 bases from V and 1 from J, leaving 15 bases between them.